The present TCR beta chain was sequenced within a study of blood T cell repertoires in COVID-19. Enrollees, roughly 18 to 95 years old, lived in 24 US areas. Cohorts were determined from participant-reported clinical history. A COVID-19 case was met by exposed participants within 2 weeks before study entry. This clone was detected only once. Authors' methods: Amplifying reference gene primers gave estimates of nucleated cell counts. Using immunoSEQ multiplex PCR, the repertoire was profiled, and TCRdb retains in-frame clones only, with some absent. V, J and clone size derive from that table, while D and trimming were established from the DNA sequence. The data contain roughly 58,000 clones, 72% of them singletons. The trim removed 7 bases at V and 5 bases at J, leaving 12 bases unmatched. Germline assignment: CDR1 MNHEY and CDR2 SVGAGI. CDR3 length equals 15 residues.

Sequencing input: PBMCs or T cells enriched from blood (not recorded which). The chain joins TRBV6-5 to TRBJ2-7; 9 bases are a match to TRBD2. The TCR originated in a woman in her sixties who had been exposed to COVID-19. CDR3 DNA: TGTGCCAGCACCCCCTTGGTAGCGGGAGAAAACGAGCAGTACTTC. It yields the protein CASTPLVAGENEQYF.